The 26 T cell receptor beta chains presented below share a single source sample, sequenced in a study of blood T cell repertoires in COVID-19. Using immunoSEQ multiplex PCR, the repertoire was profiled, and TCRdb retains in-frame clones only, with some absent. This sample carries approximately 190,000 clones, about 85% of them seen once, and the ten largest clones take less than 20%. Sequencing input: peripheral blood. These receptors were obtained from a human donor in a cohort sampled during active COVID-19.

The chain uses TRBV7-2 and TRBJ2-1; TRBD1 aligns across 7 bases. The CDR3 has 15 amino acids. V dropped 2 bases and J dropped 4; count of bases not matched to a gene: 5. Germline CDR1 SGHTA, CDR2 FQGNSA. In DNA form, the CDR3 reads TGTGCCAGCAGCTTATACACAGGGGCATACAATGAGCAGTTCTTC. This translates into CASSLYTGAYNEQFF.

The rearrangement links TRBV24-1 to TRBJ2-1, with D perhaps matching TRBD2 (5 bases). The CDR3 loop spans 17 amino acids. CDR1 KGHDR and CDR2 SFDVKD come from the germline V gene. V was trimmed by 3 bases and J by 6 bases, leaving 20 bases between them. The CDR3 here is CATSDLSGRTGFNEQFF. The CDR3 DNA reads TGTGCCACCAGTGATCTAAGCGGACGTACGGGATTCAATGAGCAGTTCTTC.

V usage is TRBV29-1 and J usage is TRBJ2-3; TRBD1 matches 8 bases. Germline V gene sequence: CDR1 SQVTM, CDR2 ANQGSEA. CDR3 length: 13 amino acids. Trimming took 4 bases from V and 2 from J; bases not matched to a gene: 2. The CDR3 sequence is CSVAGGFTDTQYF. CDR3 in DNA: TGCAGCGTTGCAGGGGGCTTCACAGATACGCAGTATTTT.

The CDR3 DNA reads TGTGCCAGCAGCTTAGGGAGGGCGGGGTTTGAGCAGTTCTTC. This encodes CASSLGRAGFEQFF. J is TRBJ2-1 and V is TRBV7-9, with D possibly TRBD2 on 6 matching bases. The germline V gene has CDR1 SEHNR and CDR2 FQNEAQ (reference sequence). Deletions cut 1 base from V and 9 bases from J, with 13 bases between. This CDR3 has 14 residues.

The chain has TRBV6-5 and TRBJ2-2, with D uncertain. The CDR3 totals 13 residues. Per germline, CDR1 MNHEY and CDR2 SVGAGI. V was cut by 6 bases and J by 0 bases, with 5 bases left in between. This CDR3 reads CASRETNTGELFF. In DNA, the CDR3 is TGTGCCAGCAGGGAGACGAACACCGGGGAGCTGTTTTTT.

The V call is TRBV5-1, the J call TRBJ2-5; 12 bases are a match to TRBD1. Losses at the gene ends were 3 bases for V and 6 bases for J; bases not matched to a gene: 6. The CDR3 extends over 15 amino acids. Germline CDR1 and CDR2: SGHRS and YFSETQ. CDR3 DNA: TGCGCCAGCAGCTGGGGGACAGGGGGCGCGAAGACCCAGTACTTC. Translated, it gives CASSWGTGGAKTQYF.

This clone is a singleton in its sample. J is TRBJ1-4 and V is TRBV18, with TRBD1 matching over 8 bases. V shed 0 bases, J shed 8 bases, and the junction held 8 bases outside the gene matches. The CDR3 is 16 amino acids. Germline-derived CDR1 and CDR2 are KGHSH and LQKENI. CDR3 in amino acids: CASSPPNTGGREKLFF. The CDR3 nucleotides read TGTGCCAGCTCACCACCAAATACAGGGGGAAGAGAAAAACTGTTTTTT.

The V gene is TRBV5-1, the J gene TRBJ2-7; D not certain. V lost 4 bases and J 6 bases, leaving 17 bases between the germline ends. Germline CDR1 SGHRS, CDR2 YFSETQ. The CDR3 is 14 amino acids. CDR3 DNA: TGCGCCAGCAGCAGCCCTCCTCCCTTATTCGAGCAGTACTTC. The encoded protein is CASSSPPPLFEQYF.

The V and J genes are TRBV10-3 and TRBJ2-3, with 10 bases fitting TRBD1. CDR1 and CDR2 from the germline V gene are ENHRY and SYGVKD. The V gene end was trimmed by 6 bases and the J gene end by 6 bases; junction bases not matched to a gene: 6. The CDR3 totals 14 residues. In DNA, the CDR3 is TGTGCCATCAGGTCAGACAGGGGGCCTGATACGCAGTATTTT. Translation gives CAIRSDRGPDTQYF.

The count of this clone is one. The V call is TRBV24-1, the J call TRBJ2-2; D may be TRBD1 (7 bases). This CDR3 is 15 amino acids long. V was clipped by 7 bases and J by 2 bases, with 13 bases between them. The germline gives CDR1 KGHDR, CDR2 SFDVKD. The CDR3 DNA follows: TGTGCCACCAGCCCCCAGGGGGGAAACACCGGGGAGCTGTTTTTT. Translating gives CATSPQGGNTGELFF.

The chain joins TRBV5-1 to TRBJ2-5; TRBD1 matches at 9 bases. This CDR3 contains 15 residues. J lost 4 bases, V lost 1 base, and 5 bases had no gene match. The germline gives CDR1 SGHRS, CDR2 YFSETQ. CDR3 sequence (DNA): TGCGCCAGCAGCTTGTCAGGGACAGGGCGAGAGACCCAGTACTTC. Translated, it gives CASSLSGTGRETQYF. Full variable domain (missing parts from reference TRBV5-1 and TRBJ2-5): KAGVTQTPRYLIKTRGQQVTLSCSPISGHRSVSWYQQTPGQGLQFLFEYFSETQRNKGNFPGRFSGRQFSNSRSEMNVSTLELGDSALYLCASSLSGTGRETQYFGPGTRLLVL.

The chain has TRBV12-3 or TRBV12-4 and TRBJ2-1; D remains unclear. V gave up 3 bases and J gave up 5 bases, with 8 bases separating them. The CDR3 runs 13 residues. For the CDR3, the DNA is TGTGCCAGCAGTTTCACCAGCGACAATGAGCAGTTCTTC. It specifies CASSFTSDNEQFF.

The chain joins TRBV5-1 to TRBJ2-1, with 9 bases aligning to TRBD2. The junction had 21 bases not matched to a gene; V was cut back by 3 bases and J by 5 bases. The V gene's germline CDR1 is SGHRS and CDR2 YFSETQ. This CDR3 comprises 20 residues. The CDR3 sequence is CASSSVPPILGSGRNNEQFF. CDR3 nucleotide sequence: TGCGCCAGCAGCTCAGTCCCCCCCATCCTTGGTAGCGGGAGAAACAATGAGCAGTTCTTC. Based on the CDR3 plus reference TRBV5-1 and TRBJ2-1, the full variable domain is KAGVTQTPRYLIKTRGQQVTLSCSPISGHRSVSWYQQTPGQGLQFLFEYFSETQRNKGNFPGRFSGRQFSNSRSEMNVSTLELGDSALYLCASSSVPPILGSGRNNEQFFGPGTRLTVL.

The chain uses TRBV4-1 and TRBJ1-4; 7 bases are a match to TRBD1. This CDR3 region has 20 residues. Trimming at V came to 0 bases and at J to 0 bases, leaving 13 bases not matched to a gene. Germline V gene data show CDR1 as MGHRA and CDR2 as YSYEKL. The CDR3 DNA follows: TGCGCCAGCAGCCAAGATTGGGCAGGGGGTAGTATTGCAACTAATGAAAAACTGTTTTTT. Protein product: CASSQDWAGGSIATNEKLFF.

This clone was observed once. The J gene is TRBJ2-2, the V gene TRBV18, with D maybe TRBD1 (6 bases). Germline CDR1 is KGHSH and CDR2 is LQKENI. The CDR3 runs 15 residues. V was cut by 3 bases and J by 0 bases, with 8 bases left in between. The DNA of the CDR3 is TGTGCCAGCTCACCCCAGGGGTCGAACACCGGGGAGCTGTTTTTT. This gives the protein CASSPQGSNTGELFF.

J is TRBJ2-1 and V is TRBV9; 7 bases are a match to TRBD2. The CDR3 sequence is 13 residues long. Germline assignment: CDR1 SGDLS and CDR2 YYNGEE. V lost 0 bases and J lost 10; bases outside the gene matches: 4. As DNA, the CDR3 is TGTGCCAGCAGCGTAGTCAATAGCGGGGAGCAGTTCTTC. Protein: CASSVVNSGEQFF.

For this clone: One base away lies a much larger clone, so this may be a sequencing read error. This chain joins TRBV5-8 and TRBJ1-5; maybe TRBD1 (6 bases). Germline CDR1 and CDR2: SGHTS and YDEGEE. This CDR3 is built from 13 residues. V was pared by 4 bases and J by 5 bases, with 10 bases between. The CDR3 loop reads CASSLDRDQPQHF. For the CDR3, the DNA is TGTGCCAGCAGCCTGGACAGAGATCAGCCCCAGCATTTT.

This chain uses TRBV29-1 with TRBJ1-1, with a weak D call TRBD1 (5 bases). The ends were cut back, 6 bases at V and 1 base at J, with 15 bases in the middle. CDR3 length: 14 amino acids. From germline, CDR1 is SQVTM and CDR2 ANQGSEA. The CDR3 loop reads CSVGSGLENTEAFF. Written as DNA, the CDR3 is TGCAGCGTCGGATCAGGGTTGGAGAACACTGAAGCTTTCTTT.

The chain recombines TRBV5-1 with TRBJ2-7; 9 bases align to TRBD1. V lost 0 bases and J lost 5; bases outside the gene matches: 6. CDR3 length equals 15 residues. Per the germline V gene, CDR1 is SGHRS and CDR2 is YFSETQ. Written as DNA, the CDR3 is TGCGCCAGCAGCTTGGAAACAGGGGGCGTGGACGAGCAGTACTTC. The encoded protein is CASSLETGGVDEQYF.

This chain links TRBV7-8 with TRBJ2-5; D is possibly TRBD2 (6 bases). The CDR3 has 17 amino acids. V was shortened by 1 base and J by 2 bases, with 17 bases between the two germline ends. Germline-derived CDR1 and CDR2 are SGHVS and FQNEAQ. CDR3 DNA sequence: TGTGCCAGCAGCTTAGTGGGGGGTGTTTCGGGTCAAGAGACCCAGTACTTC. It translates to CASSLVGGVSGQETQYF.

The rearrangement links TRBV5-1 to TRBJ1-2; D not certain. Per the germline V gene, CDR1 is SGHRS and CDR2 is YFSETQ. Trimming took off 4 bases at V and 2 bases at J, with 9 bases between the two ends. This CDR3 is built from 13 residues. For the CDR3, the DNA is TGCGCCAGCAGCCTAATAAGCAACTATGGCTACACCTTC. It specifies CASSLISNYGYTF. The variable domain in full, with the rest retrieved from reference TRBV5-1 and TRBJ1-2, is KAGVTQTPRYLIKTRGQQVTLSCSPISGHRSVSWYQQTPGQGLQFLFEYFSETQRNKGNFPGRFSGRQFSNSRSEMNVSTLELGDSALYLCASSLISNYGYTFGSGTRLTVV.

The rearrangement uses TRBV19 and TRBJ2-1; TRBD2 agrees at 12 bases. CDR1 LNHDA and CDR2 SQIVND come from the germline V gene (reference sequence). CDR3 length: 16 residues. V dropped 7 bases and J dropped 2; count of bases not matched to a gene: 6. The CDR3 bases are TGTGCCAGTAAGCACCTAGCGGGAGGGCCCTACAATGAGCAGTTCTTC. This translates into CASKHLAGGPYNEQFF. Full variable domain (missing parts from reference TRBV19 and TRBJ2-1): DGGITQSPKYLFRKEGQNVTLSCEQNLNHDAMYWYRQDPGQGLRLIYYSQIVNDFQKGDIAEGYSVSREKKESFPLTVTSAQKNPTAFYLCASKHLAGGPYNEQFFGPGTRLTVL.

The V and J genes are TRBV7-3 and TRBJ1-2; 9 nucleotides align to TRBD1. The ends lost 4 bases at V and 6 bases at J; junction bases unmatched: 3. The CDR3 consists of 13 residues. The germline V gene has CDR1 SGHTA and CDR2 FQGTGA. In DNA form, the CDR3 reads TGTGCCAGCAGCTCGGGACAGGGAGATGGCTACACCTTC. Its translation is CASSSGQGDGYTF.

The chain couples TRBV19 to TRBJ1-1; D might be TRBD1 (5 bases). The germline gives CDR1 LNHDA, CDR2 SQIVND (reference sequence). There are 13 residues in the CDR3. The ends were cut back, 1 base at V and 4 bases at J, with 7 bases in the middle. The CDR3 DNA follows: TGTGCCAGTAGTATAGGCAGGGTCACTGAAGCTTTCTTT. Its translation is CASSIGRVTEAFF.

This chain connects TRBV5-1 to TRBJ1-1, with D unclear. Germline V gives CDR1 SGHRS, CDR2 YFSETQ. V gave up 2 bases and J gave up 1 base, with 9 bases separating them. The CDR3 contains 14 residues. The CDR3 bases are TGCGCCAGCAGCTTTAGAGGGCCGAACACTGAAGCTTTCTTT. Encoded protein: CASSFRGPNTEAFF.

This clone was detected only once. The chain recombines TRBV6-5 with TRBJ2-7, with D tentatively TRBD1 (6 bases). This CDR3 comprises 13 residues. Germline assignment: CDR1 MNHEY and CDR2 SVGAGI. Trimming removed 4 bases at V and 8 bases at J, with 15 bases between. The CDR3 here is CASSSTSGQKQYV. DNA of the CDR3: TGTGCCAGCAGTTCCACGAGCGGACAGAAGCAGTACGTC.